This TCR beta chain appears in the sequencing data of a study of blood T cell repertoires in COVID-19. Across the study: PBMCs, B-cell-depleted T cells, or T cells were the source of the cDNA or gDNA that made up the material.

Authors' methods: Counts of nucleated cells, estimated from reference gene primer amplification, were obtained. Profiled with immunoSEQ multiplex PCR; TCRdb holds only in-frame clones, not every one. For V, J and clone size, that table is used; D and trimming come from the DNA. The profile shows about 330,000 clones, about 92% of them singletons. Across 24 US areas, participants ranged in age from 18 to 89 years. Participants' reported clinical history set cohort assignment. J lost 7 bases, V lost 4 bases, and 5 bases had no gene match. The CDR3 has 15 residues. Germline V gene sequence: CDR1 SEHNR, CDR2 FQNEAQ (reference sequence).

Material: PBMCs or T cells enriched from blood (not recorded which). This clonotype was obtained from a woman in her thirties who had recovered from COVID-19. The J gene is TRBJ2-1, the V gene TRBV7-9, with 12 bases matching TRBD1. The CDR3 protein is CASSSGTGGANEQFF. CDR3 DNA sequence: TGTGCCAGCAGCTCCGGGACAGGGGGCGCGAATGAGCAGTTCTTC.